This T cell receptor beta chain was sequenced in a study of OX40 agonist ivuxolimab in advanced cancers. The method was immunoSEQ multiplex PCR; TCRdb's version includes in-frame clones alone and lacks a portion of them. This table holds under 65,000 clones, 80% to 90% found once. The CDR3 extends over 15 amino acids. CDR1 and CDR2 from the germline V gene are MNHGY and SVAAGI. V gave up 2 bases and J gave up 3 bases, with 10 bases separating them. V usage is TRBV6-9 and J usage is TRBJ1-4, with TRBD1 as a possible D gene (6 bases). The receptor was derived from an adult with an advanced solid tumor such as melanoma, head and neck, liver or kidney cancer. The specimen was CD4+ or CD8+ T cells sorted from blood, collected in a trial of the OX40 agonist ivuxolimab. CDR3 nucleotides: TGTGCCAGCAGTTATGACGGGGGCCCTAATGAAAAACTGTTTTTT. It translates to CASSYDGGPNEKLFF.